These 21 T cell receptor beta chains were sequenced from one sample in a study of PD-L1 blockade in urothelial cancer. Time point reported: pretreatment peripheral blood. Assay: immunoSEQ multiplex PCR; the TCRdb copy retains only in-frame clones and omits some. The sample gives approximately 90,000 clones, around 87% of which show up once; 1.5% to 2% is in the top ten. Source: PBMCs, taken around atezolizumab (anti-PD-L1) treatment. Receptors were obtained from a man in his sixties with urothelial cancer.

This clone was counted once. This chain joins TRBV4-2 and TRBJ2-4; 8 bases are shared with TRBD1. Looked up from germline, CDR1 is LGHNA and CDR2 is YNFKEQ. After removal of 7 bases from V and 1 base from J, the junction contained 6 bases not matched to a gene. The CDR3 sequence is 15 residues long. The DNA for the CDR3 is TGTGCCAGCAATTCTGGGGACAGGGCCAAAAACATTCAGTACTTC. Translated, it gives CASNSGDRAKNIQYF.

J is TRBJ2-5 and V is TRBV10-1; D is possibly TRBD2 (5 bases). The V and J ends lost 3 bases and 7 bases respectively, with 12 bases between them. Germline CDR1 reads WNHNN; CDR2 reads SYGVQD (reference sequence). The CDR3 has 13 amino acids. CDR3 sequence (DNA): TGCGCCAGCAGTGATAGGGCAGAGGGGACCCAGTACTTC. The encoded protein is CASSDRAEGTQYF.

The chain is built from TRBV18 and TRBJ1-2; 9 nucleotides match TRBD1. This CDR3 is built from 14 residues. CDR1 and CDR2 (germline): KGHSH, LQKENI. Trimming cost V 6 bases and J 6 bases; bases outside gene matches: 8. The CDR3 region has the DNA TGTGCCAGCTCTCAGGGAGGACAGGGGAATGGCTACACCTTC. Protein product: CASSQGGQGNGYTF.

J is TRBJ2-2 and V is TRBV7-9; the match to TRBD1 covers 7 bases. After removal of 1 base from V and 3 bases from J, the junction contained 5 bases not matched to a gene. Germline values: CDR1 SEHNR, CDR2 FQNEAQ (reference sequence). The CDR3 length is 16 residues. The CDR3 sequence is CASSLGQGRYTGELFF. In DNA, the CDR3 is TGTGCCAGCAGCTTAGGACAGGGACGATACACCGGGGAGCTGTTTTTT.

The chain carries TRBV27 and TRBJ2-5; tentatively, D is TRBD2 (5 bases). Germline lookup yields CDR1 MNHEY and CDR2 SMNVEV (reference sequence). The CDR3 has 14 residues. V lost 6 bases and J lost 5, with 16 bases in between. This CDR3 reads CASRRADDRETQYF. Written as DNA, the CDR3 is TGTGCCAGCAGGCGGGCGGACGATAGGGAGACCCAGTACTTC.

The V gene is TRBV5-4, the J gene TRBJ2-7, with 9 nucleotides matching TRBD1. Trimming cost V 2 bases and J 2 bases; bases outside gene matches: 5. This CDR3 is built from 15 residues. Germline V gene data show CDR1 as SGHNT and CDR2 as YYREEE (reference sequence). The CDR3 DNA is TGTGCCAGCAGCTTCCGGACAGGGGCTACCTACGAGCAGTACTTC. Translating it yields CASSFRTGATYEQYF.

The rearrangement joins TRBV9 to TRBJ1-1; 9 bases are a match to TRBD1. The germline V gene encodes CDR1 SGDLS and CDR2 YYNGEE. CDR3 length: 16 amino acids. Trimming took 0 bases from V and 4 from J; bases not matched to a gene: 7. The CDR3 loop is CASSVGQGVYGTEAFF. The CDR3 DNA reads as TGTGCCAGCAGCGTAGGACAGGGGGTTTATGGCACTGAAGCTTTCTTT.

The gene calls are TRBV4-1 and TRBJ1-4; D call uncertain. The V end was cut by 1 base, the J end by 6 bases, with 9 bases between. CDR1 and CDR2 from the germline V gene are MGHRA and YSYEKL. CDR3 length equals 14 residues. In DNA, the CDR3 is TGCGCCAGCAGCCAAGCCCCGGGTGATGAAAAACTGTTTTTT. This codes for CASSQAPGDEKLFF.

The V and J genes are TRBV6-5 and TRBJ1-5; weak D call: TRBD1 (5 bases). CDR1 MNHEY and CDR2 SVGAGI come from the germline V gene. V was trimmed by 2 bases and J by 6 bases, leaving 8 bases between them. The CDR3 sequence is 13 residues long. The DNA of the CDR3 is TGTGCCAGCAGTTACAAAGGGGTTCAGCCCCAGCATTTT. Translation gives CASSYKGVQPQHF.

This chain joins TRBV9 and TRBJ1-2; tentative D call: TRBD1 (6 bases). Trimming took off 3 bases at V and 3 bases at J, with 21 bases between the two ends. Looked up from germline, CDR1 is SGDLS and CDR2 is YYNGEE. This CDR3 region has 17 residues. CDR3 residues: CASSDRQEPGSDYGYTF. In nucleotides, the CDR3 is TGTGCCAGCAGCGACCGACAGGAGCCTGGGTCAGACTATGGCTACACCTTC.

The chain combines TRBV27 with TRBJ2-7, with a weak D call TRBD2 (5 bases). The length of the CDR3 is 14 residues. The germline CDR1 and CDR2 sequences are MNHEY and SMNVEV (reference sequence). V lost 2 bases to trimming and J lost 0 bases, with 8 bases between them. The CDR3 region is CASSLEGSSYEQYF. For the CDR3, the DNA is TGTGCCAGCAGTTTAGAGGGTAGCTCCTACGAGCAGTACTTC.

A single count supports this clone. This chain joins TRBV9 and TRBJ1-1, with D uncertain. Trimming cost V 0 bases and J 1 base, with 10 bases left between them. This CDR3 has 15 amino acids. Looked up from germline, CDR1 is SGDLS and CDR2 is YYNGEE. The CDR3 sequence: CASSVEPSGNTEAFF. CDR3 nucleotides: TGTGCCAGCAGCGTAGAACCGTCAGGGAACACTGAAGCTTTCTTT.

J is TRBJ2-1 and V is TRBV7-9; tentatively, D is TRBD1 (5 bases). Germline loops: CDR1 SEHNR, CDR2 FQNEAQ (reference sequence). Trimming took off 2 bases at V and 9 bases at J, with 11 bases between the two ends. The CDR3 contains 13 residues. The CDR3 DNA sequence: TGTGCCAGCAGCTTATCAGGGTTAAGTGAGCAGTTCTTC. Its translation is CASSLSGLSEQFF.

This clone was counted only a few times. This chain links TRBV14 with TRBJ1-1; the D is unclear. V was cut by 2 bases and J by 5 bases, with 9 bases left in between. CDR1 is SGHDN, CDR2 FVKESK, per germline. This CDR3 contains 13 residues. This CDR3 is CASSQLGGTEAFF. The CDR3 bases are TGTGCCAGCAGCCAATTAGGAGGGACTGAAGCTTTCTTT.

The chain couples TRBV28 to TRBJ2-3; 8 positions agree with TRBD2. Germline V CDR1 and CDR2: MDHEN, SYDVKM. There are 17 residues in the CDR3. The trim removed 0 bases at V and 4 bases at J, leaving 9 bases unmatched. DNA of the CDR3: TGTGCCAGCAGTTTATGGGCCTTCCGGGAGGGTTCAGATACGCAGTATTTT. This codes for CASSLWAFREGSDTQYF.

As DNA, the CDR3 is TGTGCCAGCAGCCACCGTCTGGAGACTTACAATGAGCAGTTCTTC. Translating gives CASSHRLETYNEQFF. The chain couples TRBV7-9 to TRBJ2-1; D gene unclear. The CDR3 covers 15 residues. The V gene's germline CDR1 is SEHNR and CDR2 FQNEAQ (reference sequence). V lost 5 bases to trimming and J lost 4 bases, with 15 bases between them.

The chain couples TRBV2 to TRBJ1-2; D is uncertain. V lost 4 bases to trimming and J lost 5 bases, with 14 bases between them. The CDR3 covers 14 residues. Per the germline V gene, CDR1 is SNHLY and CDR2 is FYNNEI. CDR3 sequence: CASSVPGSYYGYTF. The CDR3 coding sequence is TGTGCCAGCAGTGTGCCGGGAAGCTATTATGGCTACACCTTC.

Only one count was recorded for this clone. The rearrangement uses TRBV5-1 and TRBJ1-1; no clear D. CDR1 SGHRS and CDR2 YFSETQ come from the germline V gene. This CDR3 has 16 residues. The V gene lost 0 bases and the J gene lost 2 bases, with 14 bases spanning the gap. The CDR3 DNA reads TGCGCCAGCAGCTTGGACGTCTCCACCAGAAACACTGAAGCTTTCTTT. Translated: CASSLDVSTRNTEAFF.

This clone was found once. V usage is TRBV30 and J usage is TRBJ1-6; D gene uncertain. From germline, CDR1 is GTSNPN and CDR2 SVGIG (reference sequence). V was shortened by 1 base and J by 6 bases, with 10 bases between the two germline ends. The CDR3 is 14 amino acids. The chain's CDR3 is CAWSALRVNSPLHF. The CDR3 nucleotides read TGTGCCTGGAGTGCCTTGAGGGTTAATTCACCCCTCCACTTT.

The gene calls are TRBV7-2 and TRBJ2-3; 10 bases map to TRBD2. The CDR3 has 15 residues. The junction had 3 bases not matched to a gene; V was cut back by 1 base and J by 5 bases. Germline-derived CDR1 and CDR2 are SGHTA and FQGNSA. The CDR3 region is CASSLGAGGVDTQYF. The CDR3, as DNA: TGTGCCAGCAGCTTAGGAGCGGGGGGGGTAGATACGCAGTATTTT.

About this clone itself: A read error may account for a junction end that differs from germline. The rearrangement links TRBV10-1 to TRBJ1-6; 9 bases agree with TRBD1. The CDR3 length is 15 residues. Germline loops: CDR1 WNHNN, CDR2 SYGVQD (reference sequence). The CDR3 loop is CASSGPGQGNPPLHF. DNA for the CDR3: TGCGCCAGCAGTGGGCCGGGACAGGGTAATCCACCCCTCCACTTT.